Listed below are T cell receptor beta chains from one sample, sequenced in a study of cytomegalovirus exposure and HLA in healthy donors. Profiled with immunoSEQ multiplex PCR; TCRdb holds only in-frame clones, not every one. Counted here are over 70,000 clones, over 65% occurring once; the ten biggest clones make up about 22%. The specimen sequenced was PBMCs. The receptors were sampled from a man younger than 40 in good health and CMV-seropositive. The CDR3 runs from the conserved cysteine through the conserved F or W. The D gene is left open where the match is weak. Clone size is given for some rows only: seen once, a few or many times, or a class if the clone is expanded.

v_gene	j_gene	abundance	d_gene	CDR3nt	CDR3aa
TRBV6-5	TRBJ1-3	few	NA	TGTGCCAGCAGTTACTATGCAGGGTCTGGAAACACCATATATTTT	CASSYYAGSGNTIYF
TRBV5-6	TRBJ1-1	NA	NA	TGTGCCAGCAGCTTGGCAAGCTTTAGGGGGGGTACAAACACTGAAGCTTTCTTT	CASSLASFRGGTNTEAFF
TRBV18	TRBJ1-1	NA	NA	TGTGCCAGCTCACCACGGACAATCCGAGGAACTGAAGCTTTCTTT	CASSPRTIRGTEAFF
TRBV19	TRBJ2-1	NA	NA	TGTGCCAGTAGTAGCGATGGTGAGCAGTTCTTC	CASSSDGEQFF
TRBV2	TRBJ2-3	NA	TRBD2	TGTGCCAGCAGTGAAGCGAGCGGGACCCCAGATACGCAGTATTTT	CASSEASGTPDTQYF
TRBV7-8	TRBJ1-3	NA	NA	TGTGCCAGCAGCTTCCTACTCCCGACTTACTCTGGAAACACCATATATTTT	CASSFLLPTYSGNTIYF
TRBV11-1	TRBJ2-1	NA	TRBD1	TGTGCCAGCAGTTCCCAGGGGGACAATGAGCAGTTCTTC	CASSSQGDNEQFF
TRBV29-1	TRBJ2-3	NA	NA	TGCAGCGTGGAGGGGCAGGGCCGCACAGATACGCAGTATTTT	CSVEGQGRTDTQYF
TRBV11-3	TRBJ1-1	NA	NA	TGTGCCAGCAGCTTGGCGGTGACCACTGAAGCTTTCTTT	CASSLAVTTEAFF
TRBV5-5	TRBJ1-1	NA	NA	TGTGCCAGCATTAGGGGGGGGACTGAAGCTTTCTTT	CASIRGGTEAFF
TRBV18	TRBJ2-5	few	TRBD1	TGTGCCAGCTCAAACTCCGGGACAGGTGGGGAGACCCAGTACTTC	CASSNSGTGGETQYF
TRBV4-2	TRBJ1-5	NA	NA	TGTGCCAGCAGCCAAGAGAACCTAGGGGTGTATCAGCCCCAGCATTTT	CASSQENLGVYQPQHF
TRBV28	TRBJ2-7	NA	TRBD1	TGTGCCACCCAGACATGGGACAGCTCCTACGAGCAGTACTTC	CATQTWDSSYEQYF
TRBV5-1	TRBJ2-1	NA	TRBD2	TGCGCCAGCAGCTTTAGCGGGGGGGCCTCAAATGAGCAGTTCTTC	CASSFSGGASNEQFF
TRBV13	TRBJ2-7	NA	NA	TGTGCCAGCAGCTTAAGAGGAGAGCAGTACTTC	CASSLRGEQYF
TRBV2	TRBJ1-1	NA	NA	TGTGCCAGCAGTGACTCTACGAACACTGAAGCTTTCTTT	CASSDSTNTEAFF
TRBV12-5	TRBJ2-5	NA	NA	TGTGCTAGTGGTTTGGGGCCGGAGACCCAGTACTTC	CASGLGPETQYF
TRBV4-1	TRBJ1-4	NA	NA	TGCGCCAGCAGCCAAGAAACGGCAGGTAAACTGTTTTTT	CASSQETAGKLFF
TRBV18	TRBJ2-3	NA	TRBD1	TGTGCCAGCTCGCTCAACAGGGGAAACACAGATACGCAGTATTTT	CASSLNRGNTDTQYF
TRBV29-1	TRBJ1-2	NA	TRBD1	TGCAGCGTTGAGCAGGGACAGGGGGCCGGAGGCTACACCTTC	CSVEQGQGAGGYTF